The clone carrying this TCR beta chain has just a few counts. No antigen is known for it. cDNA libraries for TCR alpha and TCR beta, carrying sample barcodes and UMIs, came from 5'RACE with constant-segment primers. Each CDR3 protein is one row after TCRdb ran MiXCR on the 5' RACE reads. The sample holds roughly 450,000 distinct CDR3 sequences, around 17% seen once. These data are taken from a study of T-cell memory formation after mild COVID-19. Background on the study: Largely donor-specific TCR clusters were found.

Study findings and constraints: Of the contracting clones, CD4+ ones lay mainly in CM and EM, and CD8+ ones in EMRA. Clones that shrank (day 15 to 85) were balanced CD4/CD8, whereas later expanders leaned CD4+.

The V gene lost 6 bases and the J gene lost 5 bases, with 14 bases spanning the gap. In germline, CDR1 is PRHDT, CDR2 FYEKMQ (reference sequence). The CDR3 sequence is 14 residues long. Sequenced: PBMCs or a T cell subset sorted from them (not recorded which). This TCR was recovered from a man aged 18 to 35 who had mild COVID-19 (a few samples of this study predate the infection). Cell type and time point are not known. The genes are TRBV13 and TRBJ2-4, with D perhaps matching TRBD1 or TRBD2 (5 bases each). The CDR3: CASRISRGENIQYF. The CDR3 DNA is TGTGCCAGCAGGATAAGTCGGGGCGAAAACATTCAGTACTTC.